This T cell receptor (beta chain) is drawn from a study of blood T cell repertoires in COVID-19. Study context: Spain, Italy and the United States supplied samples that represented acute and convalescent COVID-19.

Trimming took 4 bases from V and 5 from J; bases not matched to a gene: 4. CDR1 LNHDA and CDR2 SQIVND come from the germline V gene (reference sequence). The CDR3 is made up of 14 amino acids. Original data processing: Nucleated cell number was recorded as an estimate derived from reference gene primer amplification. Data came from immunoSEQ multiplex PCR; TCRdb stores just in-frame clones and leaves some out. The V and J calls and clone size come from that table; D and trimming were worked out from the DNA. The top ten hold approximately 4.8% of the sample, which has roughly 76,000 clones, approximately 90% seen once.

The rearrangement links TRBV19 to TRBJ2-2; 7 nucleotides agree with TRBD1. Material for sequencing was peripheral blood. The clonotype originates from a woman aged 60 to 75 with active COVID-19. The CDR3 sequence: CASSTKTGTGELFF. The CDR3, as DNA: TGTGCCAGTAGTACCAAGACAGGGACCGGGGAGCTGTTTTTT.